The TCR beta chain under discussion was sequenced for a study of early T cells in non-severe SARS-CoV-2 infection. Study overall: The sequenced material was bulk RNA from unsorted whole blood, and its chains were unpaired. Study-level results: The matching step, a VDJdb search, favored anti-spike CD8 responses and missed private and CD4 specificities.

Note on this clonotype: Its antigen remains unidentified.

Individual cDNA molecules were tagged with unique molecular identifiers. MiXCR, applied by TCRdb to the 5' RACE reads, yields one record per CDR3 protein. The sample has 50,000 or so distinct CDR3 sequences; under 15% are singletons. In germline, CDR1 is LNHDA, CDR2 SQIVND (reference sequence). The V end was cut by 4 bases, the J end by 6 bases, with 13 bases between. This CDR3 contains 14 residues. The chain couples TRBV19 to TRBJ2-1; D call uncertain. The clonotype comes from an adult who was a healthcare worker with PCR-confirmed SARS-CoV-2 infection or an uninfected control (not recorded which). The input for sequencing was whole blood, taken at baseline. In DNA form, the CDR3 reads TGTGCCAGTAGTAGGTACGATCTGGGCAATGAGCAGTTCTTC. This codes for CASSRYDLGNEQFF. Together with reference TRBV19 and TRBJ2-1, the CDR3 gives the full variable domain: DGGITQSPKYLFRKEGQNVTLSCEQNLNHDAMYWYRQDPGQGLRLIYYSQIVNDFQKGDIAEGYSVSREKKESFPLTVTSAQKNPTAFYLCASSRYDLGNEQFFGPGTRLTVL.